This T cell receptor beta chain was recovered during a study of identifying expanded T cells in peripheral blood. The assay was immunoSEQ multiplex PCR, and TCRdb's table has in-frame clones only and misses some. Altogether roughly 100,000 clones are present, 88% being singletons, with the ten largest covering about 3.9%. This clone is judged medium-sized. At the DNA level, this CDR3 is encoded by other sequences in the same sample as well. V was pared by 1 base and J by 4 bases, with 4 bases between. Germline-derived CDR1 and CDR2 are KGHSH and LQKENI. This CDR3 comprises 12 residues. This sequence was found in a person aged 18 to 75 in good health. Sequencing input: blood. The V gene is TRBV18, the J gene TRBJ1-1; D is uncertain. CDR3 sequence (DNA): TGTGCCAGCTCACCACAGGGCACTGAAGCTTTCTTT. Translated, it gives CASSPQGTEAFF. Full variable domain (rest looked up from reference TRBV18 and TRBJ1-1): NAGVMQNPRHLVRRRGQEARLRCSPMKGHSHVYWYRQLPEEGLKFMVYLQKENIIDESGMPKERFSAEFPKEGPSILRIQQVVRGDSAAYFCASSPQGTEAFFGQGTRLTVV.